This T cell receptor (beta chain) was recorded in a study of cytomegalovirus exposure and HLA in healthy donors. At the level of the study: Within an early data release were tens of millions of unique TCRs drawn from HLA-typed donors. Study-wide findings and caveats: Serostatus for CMV was the only available immune exposure information. When analyzed later, a missense DCLRE1C variant was found to be linked to TCR beta V- and J-gene trimming. The likely origin of a cluster of highly shared sequence variants was a sequencing artifact.

About this clone itself: Its matching antigen is unknown.

The V segment lost 0 bases and the J segment 11 bases; nucleotides outside the gene matches: 9. The CDR3 consists of 13 residues. Germline V gene lookup returns CDR1 GTSNPN and CDR2 SVGIG (reference sequence). The PCR had 60 Vbeta and 13 Jbeta primers. Here immunoSEQ multiplex PCR was the method, and the copy in TCRdb shows in-frame clones only, minus some. The data hold over 150,000 clones, with roughly three quarters observed a single time. This chain links TRBV30 with TRBJ1-2; TRBD1 aligns across 7 bases. Sequencing was done on a sample of PBMCs. The sequence was obtained from a woman between 50 and 59 years old in good health and CMV-seropositive. The CDR3 region is CAWSVPDRLQYTF. CDR3 coding DNA: TGTGCCTGGAGTGTACCGGACAGGTTACAGTACACCTTC.